The next 20 T cell receptor delta chains were all read from a single sample in a study of gamma-delta chains in newborns, infants, children. TCRdb repeated clone calling on the reads with CATT. The sample lists around 11,000 delta-chain clones; roughly 8% were seen once. Material: blood. These receptors came from a child who was a newborn, infant or young child, either healthy, febrile or measles-vaccinated (not recorded which).

Regarding this clone: Different DNA sequences within this sample yield the same CDR3. V and J are TRDV2 and TRDJ3; 7 positions agree with TRDD3. V was pared by 1 base and J by 0 bases, with 5 bases of the junction left unmatched. Germline CDR1 GEAIGNYY, CDR2 EKD. The CDR3 loop spans 18 amino acids. In DNA, the CDR3 is TGTGCCTGTGACACAGCTGGGGGTCTCTCCTGGGACACCCGACAGATGTTTTTC. It translates to CACDTAGGLSWDTRQMFF.

This clone was recorded a few times. Other DNA sequences in the sample encode the same CDR3. This rearrangement joins TRDV2 to TRDJ3; D call uncertain. The CDR3 runs 18 residues. V dropped 0 bases and J dropped 0 bases, with 11 bases sitting between them. Germline CDR1 GEAIGNYY, CDR2 EKD. This CDR3 reads CACDTGGARSWDTRQMFF. For the CDR3, the DNA is TGTGCCTGTGACACCGGAGGGGCCCGCTCCTGGGACACCCGACAGATGTTTTTC.

The chain has TRDV2 and TRDJ1; 8 bases are a match to TRDD3. Germline V lookup: CDR1 GEAIGNYY, CDR2 EKD. CDR3 size: 16 residues. With V trimmed by 1 base and J by 4 bases, 10 bases remained unmatched. The CDR3 is CACDTLGVTSRDKLIF. For the CDR3, the DNA is TGTGCCTGTGACACACTGGGGGTTACCTCCCGCGATAAACTCATCTTT.

The chain uses TRDV2 and TRDJ1, with TRDD3 matching 10 bases. The CDR3 is 19 residues long. CDR1 GEAIGNYY and CDR2 EKD come from the germline V gene. After removal of 5 bases from V and 5 bases from J, the junction contained 22 bases not matched to a gene. The CDR3: CACVGLGDSDFRTGDKLIF. CDR3 DNA sequence: TGTGCCTGTGTCGGACTGGGGGATTCAGACTTCCGTACAGGAGATAAACTCATCTTT.

As concerns this clone: The same CDR3 arises from other DNA sequences in this sample as well. V and J are TRDV2 and TRDJ1, with TRDD3 identical over 10 bases. The CDR3 totals 15 residues. Germline V lookup: CDR1 GEAIGNYY, CDR2 EKD. Trimming removed 0 bases from V and 3 bases from J; junction bases left unmatched: 3. This CDR3 is CACDTVGGYADKLIF. The CDR3 DNA reads as TGTGCCTGTGACACCGTGGGGGGATACGCCGATAAACTCATCTTT.

The chain employs TRDV2 and TRDJ1; 10 bases agree with TRDD3. The length of the CDR3 is 18 residues. Germline CDR1 is GEAIGNYY and CDR2 is EKD. V was pared by 1 base and J by 2 bases, with 12 bases of the junction left unmatched. This CDR3 reads CACDTLSTGGSVTDKLIF. DNA of the CDR3: TGTGCCTGTGACACGCTCAGTACTGGGGGATCTGTAACCGATAAACTCATCTTT.

This clone has a handful of counts. This chain uses TRDV2 with TRDJ1; 12 bases map to TRDD3. The CDR3 length is 21 residues. Germline-derived CDR1 and CDR2 are GEAIGNYY and EKD. J was trimmed by 0 bases and V by 4 bases; bases with no gene match: 20. The CDR3 nucleotides read TGTGCCTGTGATTCGGTCGGTGAAACTGGGGGATACAGATTGTACACCGATAAACTCATCTTT. Translating gives CACDSVGETGGYRLYTDKLIF.

V is TRDV2 and J is TRDJ1, with a tentative D call TRDD3 (6 bases). Germline V gene data show CDR1 as GEAIGNYY and CDR2 as EKD. The ends were cut back, 1 base at V and 1 base at J, with 12 bases in the middle. The CDR3 extends over 15 amino acids. CDR3 amino acids: CACDTLGVTTDKLIF. DNA for the CDR3: TGTGCCTGTGACACGTTGGGGGTGACCACCGATAAACTCATCTTT.

This chain uses TRDV2 with TRDJ1; 13 nucleotides match TRDD3. No J gene is reported in TCRdb; it was inferred here by comparing the DNA with germline. The germline CDR1 and CDR2 sequences are GEAIGNYY and EKD. The CDR3 is 20 amino acids. The trim removed 0 bases at V and 2 bases at J, leaving 14 bases unmatched. The CDR3 sequence: CACDTASWGTGGYATDKLIF. DNA for the CDR3: TGTGCCTGTGACACCGCTAGTTGGGGTACTGGGGGATACGCTACCGATAAACTCATCTTT.

This clone was seen a handful of times. The genes are TRDV2 and TRDJ1; 11 positions match TRDD3. CDR1 GEAIGNYY and CDR2 EKD come from the germline V gene. V lost 4 bases to trimming and J lost 0 bases; unmatched junction nucleotides: 9. The CDR3 is 17 residues long. The CDR3 spells CACDPLGDTSYTDKLIF. Here the CDR3 DNA reads TGTGCCTGTGATCCCCTGGGGGATACCTCGTACACCGATAAACTCATCTTT.

The chain carries TRDV2 and TRDJ1, with 12 bases aligning to TRDD3. CDR3 length: 19 residues. Germline lookup yields CDR1 GEAIGNYY and CDR2 EKD. V shed 1 base, J shed 0 bases, and the junction held 11 bases outside the gene matches. The CDR3, as DNA: TGTGCCTGTGACACGGTAATACTGGGGGATACCCTGTACACCGATAAACTCATCTTT. Translated, it gives CACDTVILGDTLYTDKLIF.

This clone was counted between two and nine times. Germline and junction disagree at one end, which may indicate a read error. V gene TRDV2 combines with J gene TRDJ3; 8 positions match TRDD3. Germline V gene sequence: CDR1 GEAIGNYY, CDR2 EKD. The CDR3 is 19 residues long. CDR3 DNA: TGTGCCTATGACACCTTGCTGGGGGAAAGCTCCTGGGACACCCGACAGATGTTTTTC. Its translation: CAYDTLLGESSWDTRQMFF.

Comment on this clone: Additional DNA sequences in this sample encode the identical CDR3. The chain links TRDV2 to TRDJ1; D is undetermined. V was cut by 3 bases and J by 0 bases, with 13 bases left in between. Germline lookup yields CDR1 GEAIGNYY and CDR2 EKD. This CDR3 spans 15 amino acids. CDR3 protein: CACDPVAVYTDKLIF. The CDR3 bases are TGTGCCTGTGACCCCGTGGCAGTATACACCGATAAACTCATCTTT.

This clone was detected only a few times. The rearrangement links TRDV2 to TRDJ1; 8 bases map to TRDD3. The junction had 5 bases not matched to a gene; V was cut back by 3 bases and J by 3 bases. This CDR3 contains 14 residues. In germline, CDR1 is GEAIGNYY, CDR2 EKD. In DNA form, the CDR3 reads TGTGCCTGTGACGCACTGGGGATACCCGATAAACTCATCTTT. This gives the protein CACDALGIPDKLIF.

This clone has a handful of counts. The J gene is TRDJ1, the V gene TRDV2, with 9 positions matching TRDD3. The CDR3 has 17 amino acids. Germline V gene lookup returns CDR1 GEAIGNYY and CDR2 EKD. V was pared by 3 bases and J by 1 base, with 11 bases of the junction left unmatched. The CDR3 region is CACDALLGDYFTDKLIF. CDR3 in DNA: TGTGCCTGTGACGCCCTACTGGGGGACTATTTCACCGATAAACTCATCTTT.

This clone was seen only a few times. The identical CDR3 is also encoded by other nucleotide sequences in the sample. The chain employs TRDV2 and TRDJ3; 11 positions agree with TRDD3. The CDR3 extends over 20 amino acids. Per germline, CDR1 GEAIGNYY and CDR2 EKD. V shed 0 bases, J shed 0 bases, and the junction held 6 bases outside the gene matches. The DNA for the CDR3 is TGTGCCTGTGACACCGTACTGGGGGATAAGAGCTCCTGGGACACCCGACAGATGTTTTTC. Translation: CACDTVLGDKSSWDTRQMFF.

The chain recombines TRDV2 with TRDJ1, with 12 nucleotides matching TRDD3. The CDR3 runs to 16 residues. Germline V CDR1 and CDR2: GEAIGNYY, EKD. J gave up 5 bases and V 3 bases, and 9 bases lay outside the gene matches. CDR3 sequence (DNA): TGTGCCTGTGACCCTATACTGGGGGATACTAAGGATAAACTCATCTTT. Its translation is CACDPILGDTKDKLIF.

The genes are TRDV2 and TRDJ1; TRDD3 agrees at 7 bases. CDR3 size: 19 residues. CDR1 is GEAIGNYY and CDR2 is EKD in the germline V gene. V lost 3 bases to trimming and J lost 4 bases; unmatched junction nucleotides: 22. The CDR3 is CACDPIPMLGDKFGDKLIF. The CDR3, as DNA: TGTGCCTGTGACCCAATACCTATGCTAGGGGATAAATTCGGCGATAAACTCATCTTT.

CDR3 amino acids: CACDTLLGDTEKLIF. Here the CDR3 DNA reads TGTGCCTGTGACACCCTACTGGGGGATACGGAGAAACTCATCTTT. The chain is built from TRDV2 and TRDJ1; 13 positions agree with TRDD3. Germline V gene data show CDR1 as GEAIGNYY and CDR2 as EKD. V shed 0 bases and J 8 bases; nucleotides not matched to a gene: 5. The CDR3 is made up of 15 amino acids.

The chain joins TRDV2 to TRDJ1; 8 nucleotides match TRDD3. The CDR3 length is 22 residues. After removal of 1 base from V and 1 base from J, the junction contained 25 bases not matched to a gene. Germline V gene data show CDR1 as GEAIGNYY and CDR2 as EKD. The CDR3 region is CACDTLSEGFPPGDTGTDKLIF. CDR3 sequence (DNA): TGTGCCTGTGACACGCTATCTGAGGGTTTTCCACCCGGGGATACTGGCACCGATAAACTCATCTTT.